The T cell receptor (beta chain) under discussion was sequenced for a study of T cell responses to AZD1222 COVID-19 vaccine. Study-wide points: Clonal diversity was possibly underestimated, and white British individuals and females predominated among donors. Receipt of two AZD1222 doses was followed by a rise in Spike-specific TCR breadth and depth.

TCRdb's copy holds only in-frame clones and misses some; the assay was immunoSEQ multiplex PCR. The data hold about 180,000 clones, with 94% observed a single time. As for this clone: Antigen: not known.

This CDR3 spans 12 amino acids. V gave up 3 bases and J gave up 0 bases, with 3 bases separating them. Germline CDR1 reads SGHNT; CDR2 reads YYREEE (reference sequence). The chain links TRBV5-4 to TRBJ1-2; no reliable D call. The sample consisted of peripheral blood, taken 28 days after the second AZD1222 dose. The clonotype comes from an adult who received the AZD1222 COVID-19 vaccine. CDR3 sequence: CASSSPNYGYTF. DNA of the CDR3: TGTGCCAGCAGCTCGCCTAACTATGGCTACACCTTC.